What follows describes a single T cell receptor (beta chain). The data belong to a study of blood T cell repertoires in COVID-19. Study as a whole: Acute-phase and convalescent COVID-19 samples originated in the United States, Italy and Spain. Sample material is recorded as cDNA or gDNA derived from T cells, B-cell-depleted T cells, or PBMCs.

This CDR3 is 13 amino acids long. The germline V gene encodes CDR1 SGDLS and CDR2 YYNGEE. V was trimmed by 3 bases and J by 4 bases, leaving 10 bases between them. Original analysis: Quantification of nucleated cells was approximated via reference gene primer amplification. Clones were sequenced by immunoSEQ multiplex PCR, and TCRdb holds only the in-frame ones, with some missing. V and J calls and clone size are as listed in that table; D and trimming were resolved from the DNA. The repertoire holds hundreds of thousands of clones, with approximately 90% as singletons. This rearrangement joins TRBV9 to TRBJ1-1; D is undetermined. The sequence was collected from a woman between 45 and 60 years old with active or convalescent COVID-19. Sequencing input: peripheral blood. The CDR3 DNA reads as TGTGCCAGCAGCGCGACCCCGGGCACTGAAGCTTTCTTT. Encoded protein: CASSATPGTEAFF.